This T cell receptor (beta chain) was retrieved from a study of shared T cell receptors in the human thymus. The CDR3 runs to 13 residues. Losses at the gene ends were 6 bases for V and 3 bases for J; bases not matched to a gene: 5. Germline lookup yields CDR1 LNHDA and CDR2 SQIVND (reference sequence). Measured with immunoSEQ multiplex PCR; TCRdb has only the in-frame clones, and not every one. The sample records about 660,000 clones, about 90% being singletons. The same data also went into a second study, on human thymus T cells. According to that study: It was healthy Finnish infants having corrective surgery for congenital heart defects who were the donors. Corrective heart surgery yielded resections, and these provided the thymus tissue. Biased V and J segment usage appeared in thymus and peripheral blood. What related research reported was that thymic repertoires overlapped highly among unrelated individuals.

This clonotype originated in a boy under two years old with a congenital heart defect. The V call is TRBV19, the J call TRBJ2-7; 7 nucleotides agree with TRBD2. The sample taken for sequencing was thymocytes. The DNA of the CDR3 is TGTGCCAGTAGCCTTGAGCGGGGCTACGAGCAGTACTTC. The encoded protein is CASSLERGYEQYF.